The 9 T cell receptor beta chains given below trace back to one sample, sequenced in a study of T cell clonality in common variable immunodeficiency (dated by TCRdb to between 2015 and 2017). Results and caveats for the whole study, not just this receptor: CVID TCRbeta sequences were reported to have fewer deletions and N-nucleotide insertions and to lack highly modified clones with 13 or more V deletions.

The library was prepared using the immunoSEQ multiplex PCR assay. Held by TCRdb, this immuneACCESS table contains in-frame sequences only and omits some clones. Under half of the omission traces to an unresolved V gene where checked; the cause of the rest is unknown. This sample has 10,000 to 13,000 clones, none of them a singleton. The ten largest clonotypes hold 6% to 6.5% of the sample. Their target antigens are unknown. The sequencing sample was made of peripheral blood mononuclear cells. The receptors come from a human donor with common variable immunodeficiency.

This clone was seen a handful of times. The read halts 3 residues ahead of the CDR3 end, with the missing end drawn from the germline J gene. The V and J genes are TRBV18 and TRBJ2-5; 12 bases align to TRBD2. There are 16 residues in the CDR3. Looked up from germline, CDR1 is KGHSH and CDR2 is LQKENI. Trimming cost V 0 bases and J 3 bases; bases outside gene matches: 2. The sequenced CDR3 bases are TGTGCCAGCTCACCACCGTCTAGCGGGAGGGAAGAGACC. Protein: CASSPPSSGREET. The full-length CDR3 reads as CASSPPSSGREETQYF.

This clone was found a few times. The read gets to within 3 residues of the CDR3 end, and the germline J gene fills in the rest. V gene TRBV7-2 combines with J gene TRBJ2-4, with 10 bases matching TRBD1. Germline V gene lookup returns CDR1 SGHTA and CDR2 FQGNSA. This CDR3 comprises 13 residues. Trimming removed 5 bases from V and 9 bases from J; junction bases left unmatched: 4. The sequenced part of the CDR3 DNA is TGTGCCAGCAGCGACAGGGGGCACGGCATT. It codes for CASSDRGHGI. The whole CDR3 sequence reads CASSDRGHGIQYF.

A few counts support this clone. Read data end 3 residues before the CDR3 end; the end is taken from the germline J gene. This chain connects TRBV7-8 to TRBJ2-1; D is uncertain. CDR3 length: 13 amino acids. Germline-derived CDR1 and CDR2 are SGHVS and FQNEAQ. V was cut by 1 base and J by 8 bases, with 9 bases left in between. CDR3 DNA (partial): TGTGCCAGCAGCTTAGTTTCGTTTGATGAG. Translated, it gives CASSLVSFDE. In full, the CDR3 is CASSLVSFDEQFF.

The CDR3 here is CASSLGGLTLYGYTF. The CDR3 bases that were read are TGTGCCAGCAGCTTAGGAGGGTTAACCCTGTATGGC. The chain carries TRBV7-2 and TRBJ1-2; D is unclear. The CDR3 end lies 3 residues beyond the end of the read and is filled in from the germline J gene. Per the germline V gene, CDR1 is SGHTA and CDR2 is FQGNSA. CDR3 length equals 15 residues. V gave up 1 base and J gave up 5 bases, with 14 bases separating them. Full variable domain (outside the CDR3, taken from reference TRBV7-2 and TRBJ1-2): GAGVSQSPSNKVTEKGKDVELRCDPISGHTALYWYRQSLGQGLEFLIYFQGNSAPDKSGLPSDRFSAERTGGSVSTLTIQRTQQEDSAVYLCASSLGGLTLYGYTFGSGTRLTVV.

The sample holds a few counts of this clone. The missing CDR3 end, 3 residues past where the read stops, is filled in from the germline J gene. The V and J genes are TRBV27 and TRBJ2-7; TRBD1 matches 10 bases. V lost 6 bases, J lost 5 bases, and 13 bases stayed unmatched. The CDR3 loop spans 16 amino acids. Per germline, CDR1 MNHEY and CDR2 SMNVEV (reference sequence). Here the CDR3 reads CASRLRPGDRGHEQYF. Incomplete CDR3 DNA: TGTGCCAGCAGACTCCGACCCGGGGACAGGGGCCACGAG.

This clone was found a few times. CDR3 DNA, as far as it was read: TGCGCCAGCAGCCCCGAGACAGGGGCGGGGGGC. Protein product: CASSPETGAGG. The whole CDR3 sequence reads CASSPETGAGGYTF. The V and J genes are TRBV5-1 and TRBJ1-2, with TRBD1 identical over 8 bases. Read data end 3 residues before the CDR3 end; the end is taken from the germline J gene. Germline assignment: CDR1 SGHRS and CDR2 YFSETQ. CDR3 size: 14 residues.

This clone was seen more than once but under ten times. The read finishes 3 residues shy of the CDR3 end, and the germline J gene is used to complete it. The V call is TRBV7-2, the J call TRBJ1-1; D is possibly TRBD1 (6 bases). This CDR3 contains 12 residues. Germline assignment: CDR1 SGHTA and CDR2 FQGNSA. Partial CDR3 DNA: TGTGCCAGCAGCCAACTAGGGACAGAA. It yields the protein CASSQLGTE. The whole CDR3 is CASSQLGTEAFF.

Concerning this clone itself: The sequence runs out 3 residues before the end of the CDR3; the remainder is reconstructed from the germline J gene. The chain links TRBV18 to TRBJ2-3; 8 bases agree with TRBD1. Germline loops: CDR1 KGHSH, CDR2 LQKENI. CDR3 size: 15 residues. V shed 7 bases, J shed 3 bases, and the junction held 9 bases outside the gene matches. The covered CDR3 bases are TGTGCCAGCTGGACAGGGCCTAACCCTACAGATACG. Protein product: CASWTGPNPTDT. The entire CDR3 protein is CASWTGPNPTDTQYF.

In its sample, this clone is medium-sized. The read falls 3 residues short of the CDR3 end, and the missing part is taken from the germline J gene. The chain employs TRBV29-1 and TRBJ2-7; D is ambiguous. CDR3 size: 12 residues. CDR1 is SQVTM and CDR2 is ANQGSEA in the germline V gene. The V and J ends lost 5 bases and 4 bases respectively, with 12 bases between them. The CDR3: CSVTLVGYEQYF. The covered CDR3 bases are TGCAGCGTTACCCTCGTAGGGTACGAG.